This TCR beta chain was profiled in a study of tumor and adjacent non-tumor tissue in lung cancer. Study context: The cohort had around eleven adenocarcinoma, 2 squamous cell and 1 small cell patients. Each sample yielded approximately 4.2 million productive TCRbeta reads on average. Study outcomes and limitations: Significantly higher TCR diversity was found in tumor than normal lung. Higher tumor TCR diversity was associated with shorter survival.

Note on this clonotype: Antigen unknown. One end of the junction is discordant with germline, which a read error may explain.

The template was RNA from unsorted bulk tissue. The library came from three nested PCR rounds adapted from ARM-PCR protocols. TCRdb used MiXCR to reprocess the multiplex PCR reads, holding one entry per CDR3 protein. The sample carries fewer than 130,000 distinct CDR3 sequences, over 70% recorded once. Germline-derived CDR1 and CDR2 are LGHNA and YNFKEQ. This CDR3 is built from 18 residues. The receptor comes from an older man with non-small cell lung cancer. Sequencing input: lung tumor tissue. The gene calls are TRBV4-2 and TRBJ1-3; weak D call: TRBD1 (5 bases). The CDR3 DNA reads as TGTACCAGCAGCCTGTTGGTTGGGGGGTCGAGCTCTGGAAACACTATATATTTT. Translation gives CTSSLLVGGSSSGNTIYF.